This TCR beta chain was sequenced in a study of OX40 agonist ivuxolimab in advanced cancers. A note on the overall study: The costimulatory receptor OX40 (CD134) was targeted by ivuxolimab, a fully human IgG2 agonistic monoclonal antibody. In the dose-escalation cohort, around 80% of patients were male, and the mean age was roughly 60 years with a range of about 20 to 90. Of the approximately 50 dose-escalation patients, hepatocellular carcinoma was present in about 20, melanoma in approximately 15, renal cell carcinoma in 9 and head and neck cancer in 9. Prior anti-PD-1, anti-PD-L1 or anti-CTLA-4 therapy was permitted, and 40% of dose-escalation patients had received checkpoint inhibitors. Partial responses occurred in three dose-escalation patients, of whom one had hepatocellular carcinoma and two had cutaneous melanoma. Peripheral TCRbeta sequencing aimed to test whether ivuxolimab altered TCR sequence diversity and caused clonal T-cell expansion. Intravenous ivuxolimab was administered to patients every 2 weeks at six dose levels: 0.01, 0.1, 0.3, 1.5, 3 and 10 mg/kg. The paper reports the monotherapy dose-escalation portion (N = 52 patients) of the phase I ivuxolimab trial.

The trial excluded patients who had a history of autoimmune disease or were on systemic immunosuppression. In every dose cohort, peripheral blood was drawn for TCR sequencing at baseline, cycle 4 day 1, and cycle 7 day 1. The samples were drawn from a first-in-human, open-label, multicenter phase I dose-escalation trial of ivuxolimab. Adults with locally advanced or metastatic head and neck squamous cell, hepatocellular, melanoma or renal cell carcinoma were enrolled in the trial. Before TCR sequencing, CD4+ T cells and CD8+ T cells from peripheral blood were sorted into separate populations. The paper's findings and limits, for the study overall: In partial responders in the 0.1-3.0 mg/kg groups, normalized peripheral clonal expansion was found to be among the lowest, especially among CD8+ T cells. On average, CD8+ T cells showed more expanded clones than CD4+ T cells after ivuxolimab. Low levels of normalized T-cell clonal expansion were also seen in some patients who did not respond. The antigen specificity of the peripheral T cells that underwent clonal expansion was not determined. At doses of 0.1 to 3.0 mg/kg, clonal expansion of both CD4+ and CD8+ T cells in blood was seen between baseline and week 6.

Genomic DNA was isolated from the sorted cells so that the TCRbeta CDR3 region could be sequenced. The immunoSEQ Assay was used for sequencing of TCRbeta CDR3 regions. Held by TCRdb, this immuneACCESS table contains in-frame sequences only and omits some clones. Under half of the omission traces to an unresolved V gene where checked; the cause of the rest is unknown. For this sample the table gives about 42,000 clones, of which 82% were detected only once. 20% to 25% of the sample is in the top ten clones. The germline V gene supplies CDR1 SGHTA and CDR2 FQGTGA. V is clipped by 5 bases and J by 5 bases, and the sequence between their germline boundaries is 19 bases long. Including cysteine and phenylalanine, the CDR3 has 15 amino acids. The kept DNA is CDR3 alone, 45 bases in frame from the first base. Details on this clone: It has no known antigen specificity. Per-base quality was not reported, and no clone a single base away is much larger than it.

This clonotype was obtained from an adult with an advanced solid tumor such as melanoma, head and neck, liver or kidney cancer. Specimen: CD4+ or CD8+ T cells sorted from blood, collected in a trial of the OX40 agonist ivuxolimab. The chain is encoded by TRBV7-3 joined to TRBJ2-7; the D gene is unclear. The CDR3 amino acid sequence is: CASSDRNGPGDEQYF. The DNA is as follows: TGTGCCAGCAGCGATAGAAACGGTCCTGGGGACGAGCAGTACTTC.